These 27 T cell receptor beta chains were sequenced from one sample in a study of cytomegalovirus exposure and HLA in healthy donors (dated by TCRdb to 2015 to 2018). Libraries came from the immunoSEQ multiplex PCR assay. For the multiplex PCR, a mixture combining 60 forward primers for TCR Vbeta segments and 13 reverse primers for TCR Jbeta segments was used. TCRdb stores this immuneACCESS table with in-frame sequences only. Part of the clones is absent; in the studies checked, under half of the shortfall reflects unresolved V genes, and no reason is known for the rest. This sample gives under 100,000 clones in total; around 80% of them show up just once. Around 2.5% of the sample is taken by the ten largest. Sequenced: PBMCs. These receptors were collected from a man aged 30 to 45 in good health and CMV-seronegative.

V usage is TRBV30 and J usage is TRBJ2-1; TRBD1 is a possible D gene (6 bases). CDR1 and CDR2 (germline): GTSNPN, SVGIG (reference sequence). Trimming left V 2 bases short and J 0 bases short, with 8 bases between. This CDR3 is 14 amino acids long. CDR3 protein: CAWSTDSSYNEQFF. Written as DNA, the CDR3 is TGTGCCTGGAGTACGGACAGCTCCTACAATGAGCAGTTCTTC.

V and J are TRBV4-3 and TRBJ1-2; TRBD1 matches at 7 bases. The J segment lost 4 bases and the V segment lost 1 base, leaving 3 bases of the junction unmatched. CDR3 size: 14 residues. CDR1 and CDR2 from the germline V gene are LGHNA and YSLEER. The CDR3 DNA is TGCGCCAGCAGCCAAGTGGGACAGCCCTATGGCTACACCTTC. Translation gives CASSQVGQPYGYTF.

This clone was found once. The V call is TRBV15, the J call TRBJ2-7; possibly TRBD2 for D (6 bases). The CDR3 is 15 amino acids. Germline CDR1 and CDR2: LNHNV and YYDKDF (reference sequence). V lost 0 bases and J 3 bases, leaving 12 bases between the germline ends. The CDR3 spells CATSRDLASGYEQYF. CDR3 bases: TGTGCCACCAGCAGAGACCTAGCGTCCGGCTACGAGCAGTACTTC. Drawing the rest from reference TRBV15 and TRBJ2-7, the complete variable domain is DAMVIQNPRYQVTQFGKPVTLSCSQTLNHNVMYWYQQKSSQAPKLLFHYYDKDFNNEADTPDNFQSRRPNTSFCFLDIRSPGLGDTAMYLCATSRDLASGYEQYFGPGTRLTVT.

The gene calls are TRBV7-2 and TRBJ2-1, with D hard to call. Germline loops: CDR1 SGHTA, CDR2 FQGNSA. The V end lost 1 base, the J end lost 8 bases, and 9 bases lay between the germline ends. CDR3 length equals 13 residues. CDR3 in amino acids: CASSLDLGDEQFF. CDR3 DNA: TGTGCCAGCAGCTTAGATCTGGGCGATGAGCAGTTCTTC. Complete variable domain (other parts from reference TRBV7-2 and TRBJ2-1): GAGVSQSPSNKVTEKGKDVELRCDPISGHTALYWYRQSLGQGLEFLIYFQGNSAPDKSGLPSDRFSAERTGGSVSTLTIQRTQQEDSAVYLCASSLDLGDEQFFGPGTRLTVL.

This clone appeared once. The chain is built from TRBV27 and TRBJ1-5; TRBD1 is a possible D gene (6 bases). Germline CDR1 reads MNHEY; CDR2 reads SMNVEV (reference sequence). V was trimmed by 4 bases and J by 7 bases, leaving 20 bases between them. The CDR3 is made up of 16 amino acids. The CDR3 loop reads CASSSASARGQQPQHF. The DNA for the CDR3 is TGTGCCAGCAGTTCTGCTTCGGCCAGGGGCCAACAGCCCCAGCATTTT.

The chain is built from TRBV28 and TRBJ2-7; no clear D. Looked up from germline, CDR1 is MDHEN and CDR2 is SYDVKM. The CDR3 runs to 17 residues. V lost 5 bases and J 5 bases, leaving 25 bases between the germline ends. The CDR3 sequence is CASSPRSNEAVFDEQYF. In DNA form, the CDR3 reads TGTGCCAGCAGTCCACGGTCCAACGAAGCCGTATTCGACGAGCAGTACTTC.

The chain recombines TRBV5-1 with TRBJ1-3; no clear D. CDR1 is SGHRS, CDR2 YFSETQ, per germline. The germline V and J ends were trimmed by 1 base and 7 bases, with 15 bases remaining between them. This CDR3 is built from 15 residues. CDR3 region: CASSLRAGARNTIYF. DNA of the CDR3: TGCGCCAGCAGCTTGCGAGCGGGCGCGCGCAACACCATATATTTT.

The CDR3 loop reads CASSRTGTGFGNTIYF. The CDR3 DNA is TGTGCCAGCAGTCGTACCGGGACAGGGTTCGGAAACACCATATATTTT. The chain joins TRBV7-2 to TRBJ1-3; TRBD1 matches at 9 bases. Trimming removed 6 bases from V and 4 bases from J; junction bases left unmatched: 10. Germline-derived CDR1 and CDR2 are SGHTA and FQGNSA. The CDR3 covers 16 residues.

V usage is TRBV28 and J usage is TRBJ1-2; TRBD1 is a possible D gene (6 bases). The CDR3 contains 12 residues. V was trimmed by 5 bases and J by 5 bases, leaving 9 bases between them. CDR1 is MDHEN and CDR2 is SYDVKM in the germline V gene. The CDR3 DNA reads TGTGCCAGCAGTCGGACAGCGTATGGCTACACCTTC. This codes for CASSRTAYGYTF.

The gene calls are TRBV21-1 and TRBJ1-1; TRBD1 is the table's D call and was not checked against the DNA. TRBV21-1 is shown as a pseudogene. The CDR3 runs to 16 residues. CDR3 loop: CASSTRTGGLNTEAFF. CDR3 nucleotides: TGTGCCAGCAGCACCCGGACAGGGGGGCTGAACACTGAAGCTTTCTTT.

To note about this clone: One junction end does not reproduce the germline sequence, and a read error may be involved. This rearrangement joins TRBV29-1 to TRBJ1-2; weak D call: TRBD1 (5 bases). Per germline, CDR1 SQVTM and CDR2 ANQGSEA. The CDR3 is 12 amino acids. The DNA for the CDR3 is TGCAGCGTTGAAGGTCGACAGTGGGGCTACCCCTTC. The encoded protein is CSVEGRQWGYPF. Full variable domain (rest looked up from reference TRBV29-1 and TRBJ1-2): SAVISQKPSRDICQRGTSLTIQCQVDSQVTMMFWYRQQPGQSLTLIATANQGSEATYESGFVIDKFPISRPNLTFSTLTVSNMSPEDSSIYLCSVEGRQWGYPFGSGTRLTVV.

The gene calls are TRBV5-4 and TRBJ2-7; D unclear. The CDR3 runs 11 residues. The germline gives CDR1 SGHNT, CDR2 YYREEE (reference sequence). Trimming removed 3 bases from V and 4 bases from J, with 5 bases in between. CDR3 sequence (DNA): TGTGCCAGCAGCTCCCAGTACGAGCAGTACTTC. Its translation is CASSSQYEQYF.

CDR3 sequence: CASSRTQGAQKETQYF. The CDR3 DNA sequence: TGCGCCAGCAGCCGAACCCAGGGGGCGCAAAAAGAGACCCAGTACTTC. The rearrangement joins TRBV5-1 to TRBJ2-5; 8 bases map to TRBD1. The CDR3 is 16 amino acids. Germline lookup yields CDR1 SGHRS and CDR2 YFSETQ. The junction had 11 bases not matched to a gene; V was cut back by 4 bases and J by 3 bases.

The rearrangement uses TRBV28 and TRBJ1-2, with D perhaps TRBD1 (5 bases). This CDR3 spans 13 amino acids. Germline CDR1 MDHEN, CDR2 SYDVKM. Trimming pared 2 bases from V and 3 bases from J, leaving 7 bases between. The CDR3 bases are TGTGCCAGCAGTTTACTGGGGCACTATGGCTACACCTTC. Its protein product is CASSLLGHYGYTF.

The chain joins TRBV7-8 to TRBJ2-1; D remains unclear. CDR1 is SGHVS and CDR2 is FQNEAQ in the germline V gene. The V and J ends lost 1 base and 0 bases respectively, with 7 bases between them. CDR3 length equals 15 residues. CDR3 bases: TGTGCCAGCAGCTTAGGTACGAGCTCCTACAATGAGCAGTTCTTC. Its translation is CASSLGTSSYNEQFF.

The CDR3 protein is CASSPTSWYEQYF. CDR3 in DNA: TGTGCCAGTAGTCCGACTAGCTGGTACGAGCAGTACTTC. The chain couples TRBV19 to TRBJ2-7; 7 bases line up with TRBD2. Germline CDR1 reads LNHDA; CDR2 reads SQIVND (reference sequence). The ends lost 5 bases at V and 4 bases at J; junction bases unmatched: 5. This CDR3 contains 13 residues.

The chain combines TRBV18 with TRBJ2-3; a weak D match, TRBD2 (6 bases). Trimming cost V 0 bases and J 2 bases, with 9 bases left between them. This CDR3 contains 15 residues. CDR1 and CDR2 from the germline V gene are KGHSH and LQKENI. CDR3 DNA: TGTGCCAGCTCACCACCGGAGGGGATCACAGATACGCAGTATTTT. Amino acids: CASSPPEGITDTQYF.

In DNA, the CDR3 is TGTGCCAGCAGCACTTTGACAGGGGGTCAGCCCCAGCATTTT. Translation: CASSTLTGGQPQHF. J is TRBJ1-5 and V is TRBV7-9, with TRBD1 identical over 9 bases. Germline assignment: CDR1 SEHNR and CDR2 FQNEAQ (reference sequence). V lost 5 bases, J lost 6 bases, and 5 bases stayed unmatched. The CDR3 spans 14 residues.

V gene TRBV2 combines with J gene TRBJ2-1; the match to TRBD2 covers 7 bases. The length of the CDR3 is 14 residues. CDR1 and CDR2 (germline): SNHLY, FYNNEI. V was pared by 9 bases and J by 4 bases, with 9 bases of the junction left unmatched. CDR3 DNA: TGTGCCAGTCGGGGGGTTGGGGCTTACAATGAGCAGTTCTTC. Its protein product is CASRGVGAYNEQFF.

CDR3 nucleotide sequence: TGTGCCAGCAGCTTAGATTCCCCCAGGCAGCCCCAGCATTTT. This translates into CASSLDSPRQPQHF. The J gene is TRBJ1-5, the V gene TRBV7-9; no clear D. Germline lookup yields CDR1 SEHNR and CDR2 FQNEAQ (reference sequence). With 1 base removed from V and 7 bases from J, the gap between germline ends came to 11 bases. This CDR3 spans 14 amino acids.

The chain carries TRBV6-1 and TRBJ2-7; D ambiguous. The CDR3 has 14 residues. V shed 5 bases and J shed 0 bases, with 11 bases lying between them. Germline V gives CDR1 MNHNS, CDR2 SASEGT. CDR3 in amino acids: CASSFRASSYEQYF. The DNA for the CDR3 is TGTGCCAGCAGTTTTCGAGCTAGCTCCTACGAGCAGTACTTC.

The chain has TRBV20-1 and TRBJ2-7; D possibly corresponds to TRBD1 (5 bases). Germline V gives CDR1 DFQATT, CDR2 SNEGSKA (reference sequence). The CDR3 extends over 11 amino acids. Trimming pared 6 bases from V and 2 bases from J, leaving 8 bases between. The CDR3 here is CSAIQAYEQYF. The CDR3, as DNA: TGCAGTGCCATACAGGCCTACGAGCAGTACTTC.

The CDR3 nucleotides read TGCAGCGTTGTGTCAGACACCGGCTATGGCTACACCTTC. It translates to CSVVSDTGYGYTF. The V gene is TRBV29-1, the J gene TRBJ1-2; D uncertain. Trimming pared 4 bases from V and 4 bases from J, leaving 13 bases between. This CDR3 has 13 amino acids. Germline V gene lookup returns CDR1 SQVTM and CDR2 ANQGSEA.

The CDR3 here is CASSPGTHLSEQFF. The DNA of the CDR3 is TGTGCCAGCAGCCCCGGGACTCACCTCAGTGAGCAGTTCTTC. The rearrangement uses TRBV7-9 and TRBJ2-1; perhaps TRBD2 as D (6 bases). Germline V gene lookup returns CDR1 SEHNR and CDR2 FQNEAQ (reference sequence). The CDR3 runs 14 residues. Trimming pared 5 bases from V and 9 bases from J, leaving 17 bases between.

Only one count was recorded for this clone. The chain uses TRBV27 and TRBJ1-1, with D maybe TRBD1 (6 bases). Germline CDR1 MNHEY, CDR2 SMNVEV (reference sequence). This CDR3 comprises 14 residues. V lost 10 bases to trimming and J lost 5 bases, with 20 bases between them. The CDR3 DNA sequence: TGTGCCACCGCCTCGGGGTTTAGGGGGACTGAAGCTTTCTTT. Protein sequence: CATASGFRGTEAFF.

This clone was seen once. This chain connects TRBV4-1 to TRBJ2-7; 12 nucleotides align to TRBD1. Germline V gives CDR1 MGHRA, CDR2 YSYEKL. The CDR3 is 15 amino acids. The V gene end was trimmed by 5 bases and the J gene end by 2 bases; junction bases not matched to a gene: 4. The CDR3: CASSEGQGAPYEQYF. In DNA form, the CDR3 reads TGCGCCAGCAGCGAGGGACAGGGGGCTCCCTACGAGCAGTACTTC.

V gene TRBV29-1 combines with J gene TRBJ2-1; possible D gene TRBD1, 6 bases. Deletions cut 2 bases from V and 1 base from J, with 9 bases between. CDR3 length equals 14 residues. CDR1 SQVTM and CDR2 ANQGSEA come from the germline V gene. The CDR3 sequence: CSVERGLSYNEQFF. CDR3 coding DNA: TGCAGCGTTGAAAGGGGGTTGTCCTACAATGAGCAGTTCTTC.